The clone carrying this TCR beta chain was counted between two and nine times. Its antigen is currently unknown. TCRdb redid the calling of the 5' RACE reads with MiXCR, one entry per CDR3 protein. The data show 110,000 to 150,000 distinct CDR3 sequences, 14% to 15% seen once. Germline loops: CDR1 LNHNV, CDR2 YYDKDF (reference sequence). Trimming stripped 5 bases from V and 1 base from J, with 9 bases between. CDR3 length equals 14 residues. The sample is drawn from a study of T-cell memory formation after mild COVID-19. For the study at large: Among the donors, TCR clusters were largely specific to each donor.

Study results and caveats: CD4/CD8 balance characterized clones contracting day 15 to 85, and CD4+ skew characterized later expanders.

The sequenced sample consisted of PBMCs or a T cell subset sorted from them (not recorded which). This TCR was sampled from an adult woman who had mild COVID-19 (a few samples of this study predate the infection). Cell type and time point are not known. V usage is TRBV15 and J usage is TRBJ1-5; D may be TRBD1 (5 bases). The CDR3, as DNA: TGTGCCACCAGCGGTTGGGGGAGCAATCAGCCCCAGCATTTT. The encoded protein is CATSGWGSNQPQHF.